The entry below describes one T cell receptor beta chain. This record comes from a study of cytomegalovirus exposure and HLA in healthy donors. In germline, CDR1 is SGHRS, CDR2 YFSETQ. Germline trimming cut 0 bases from V and 3 bases from J; bases unmatched to any gene: 8. The CDR3 loop spans 18 amino acids. The study ran its PCR with 60 Vbeta and 13 Jbeta primers. Clones were sequenced by immunoSEQ multiplex PCR, and TCRdb holds only the in-frame ones, with some missing. This sample has 300,000 or so clones; approximately 84% occur once, and the top ten carry roughly 2%. The TCR sequence derives from a woman between 35 and 50 years old in good health and CMV-seropositive. V and J are TRBV5-1 and TRBJ2-2, with 10 nucleotides matching TRBD2. The sequencing sample was made of PBMCs. In DNA, the CDR3 is TGCGCCAGCAGCTTGGGCACTAGCGGGATAGGGTACACCGGGGAGCTGTTTTTT. Protein: CASSLGTSGIGYTGELFF.